This paragraph reports one T cell receptor beta chain. Its antigen is not identified. V lost 4 bases and J 1 base, leaving 5 bases between the germline ends. The CDR3 runs 13 residues. Germline values: CDR1 SGHRS, CDR2 YFSETQ. PCR primers comprised 60 Vbeta and 13 Jbeta primers. The table came from immunoSEQ multiplex PCR; TCRdb's copy has only in-frame clones and leaves some out. Here the sample spans around 200,000 clones, 65% to 80% being singletons. The data are from a study of cytomegalovirus exposure and HLA in healthy donors. Overall study findings and caveats: It was about 180 TCR beta chains that were listed as cytomegalovirus-associated. A later analysis linked a missense DCLRE1C variant to TCR beta V- and J-gene trimming.

The source material was PBMCs. V and J are TRBV5-1 and TRBJ2-2; no definite D call. The sequence came from a woman in her thirties in good health and CMV-seropositive. The CDR3 region has the DNA TGCGCCAGCAGCCCCAAGAACACCGGGGAGCTGTTTTTT. It is translated as CASSPKNTGELFF. Variable domain in full (rest from reference TRBV5-1 and TRBJ2-2): KAGVTQTPRYLIKTRGQQVTLSCSPISGHRSVSWYQQTPGQGLQFLFEYFSETQRNKGNFPGRFSGRQFSNSRSEMNVSTLELGDSALYLCASSPKNTGELFFGEGSRLTVL.